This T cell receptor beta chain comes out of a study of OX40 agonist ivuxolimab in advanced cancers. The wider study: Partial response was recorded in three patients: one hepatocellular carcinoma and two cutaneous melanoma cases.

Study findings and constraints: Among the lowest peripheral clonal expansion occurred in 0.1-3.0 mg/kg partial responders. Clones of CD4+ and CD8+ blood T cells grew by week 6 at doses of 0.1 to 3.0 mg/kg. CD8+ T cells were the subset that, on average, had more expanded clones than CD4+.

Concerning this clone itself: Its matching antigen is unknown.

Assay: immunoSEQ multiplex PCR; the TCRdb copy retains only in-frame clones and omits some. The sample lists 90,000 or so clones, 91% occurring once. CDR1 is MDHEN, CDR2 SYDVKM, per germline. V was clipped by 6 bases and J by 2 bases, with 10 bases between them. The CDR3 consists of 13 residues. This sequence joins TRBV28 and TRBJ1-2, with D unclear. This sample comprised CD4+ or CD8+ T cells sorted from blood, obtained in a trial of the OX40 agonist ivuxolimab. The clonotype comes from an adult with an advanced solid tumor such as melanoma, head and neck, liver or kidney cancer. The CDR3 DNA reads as TGTGCCAGCAGATACGGACGGAACTATGGCTACACCTTC. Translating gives CASRYGRNYGYTF.